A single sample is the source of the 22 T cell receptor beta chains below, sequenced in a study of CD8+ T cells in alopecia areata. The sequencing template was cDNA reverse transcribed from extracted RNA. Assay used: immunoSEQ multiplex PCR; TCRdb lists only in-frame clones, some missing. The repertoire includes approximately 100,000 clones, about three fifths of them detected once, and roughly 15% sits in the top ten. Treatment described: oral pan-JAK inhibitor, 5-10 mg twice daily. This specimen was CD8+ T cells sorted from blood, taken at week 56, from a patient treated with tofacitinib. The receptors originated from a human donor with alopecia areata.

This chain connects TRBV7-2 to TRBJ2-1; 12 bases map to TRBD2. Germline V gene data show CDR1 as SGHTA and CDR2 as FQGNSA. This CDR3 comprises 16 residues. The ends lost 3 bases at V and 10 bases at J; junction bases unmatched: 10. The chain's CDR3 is CASSFWISSGGAEQFF. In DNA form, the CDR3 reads TGTGCCAGCAGCTTTTGGATTTCTAGCGGGGGGGCCGAGCAGTTCTTC.

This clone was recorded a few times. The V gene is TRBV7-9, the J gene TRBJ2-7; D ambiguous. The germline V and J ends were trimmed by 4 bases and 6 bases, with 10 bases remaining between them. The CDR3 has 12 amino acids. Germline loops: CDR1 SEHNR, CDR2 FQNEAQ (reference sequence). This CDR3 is CASSWEGREQYF. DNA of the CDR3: TGTGCCAGCAGCTGGGAAGGTCGCGAGCAGTACTTC.

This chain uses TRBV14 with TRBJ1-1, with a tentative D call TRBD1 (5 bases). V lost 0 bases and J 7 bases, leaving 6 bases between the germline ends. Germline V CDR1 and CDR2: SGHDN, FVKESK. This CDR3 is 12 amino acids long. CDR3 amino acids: CASSQEDSEAFF. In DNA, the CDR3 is TGTGCCAGCAGCCAAGAAGACAGTGAAGCTTTCTTT.

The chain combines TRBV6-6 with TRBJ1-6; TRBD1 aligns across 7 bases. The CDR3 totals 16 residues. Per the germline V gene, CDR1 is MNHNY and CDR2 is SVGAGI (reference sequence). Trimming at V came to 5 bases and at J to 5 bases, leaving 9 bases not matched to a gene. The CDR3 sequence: CASSLGPGQNNSPLHF. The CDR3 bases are TGTGCCAGCAGTCTGGGACCGGGACAGAATAATTCACCCCTCCACTTT.

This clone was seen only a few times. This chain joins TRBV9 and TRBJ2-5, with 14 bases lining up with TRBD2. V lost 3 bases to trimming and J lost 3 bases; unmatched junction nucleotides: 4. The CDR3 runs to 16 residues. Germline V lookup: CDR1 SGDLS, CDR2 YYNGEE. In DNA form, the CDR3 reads TGTGCCAGCAGCGCAGGGACTAGCGGGGGAAAAGAGACCCAGTACTTC. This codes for CASSAGTSGGKETQYF.

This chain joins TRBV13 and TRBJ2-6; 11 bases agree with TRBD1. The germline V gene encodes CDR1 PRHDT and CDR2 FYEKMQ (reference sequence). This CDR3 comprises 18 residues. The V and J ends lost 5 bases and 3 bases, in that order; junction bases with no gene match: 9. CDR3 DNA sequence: TGTGCCAGCAGCCCGACCGGGACAGGGGGTGTTGGGGCCAACGTCCTGACTTTC. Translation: CASSPTGTGGVGANVLTF.

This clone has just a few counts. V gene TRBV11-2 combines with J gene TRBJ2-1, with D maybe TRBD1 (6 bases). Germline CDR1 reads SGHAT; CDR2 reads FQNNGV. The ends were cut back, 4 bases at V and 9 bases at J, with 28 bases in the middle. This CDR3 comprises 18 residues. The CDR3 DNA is TGTGCCAGCAGCTCCTATAGACGTTCCAGGGACATTTTCAGTGAGCAGTTCTTC. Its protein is CASSSYRRSRDIFSEQFF. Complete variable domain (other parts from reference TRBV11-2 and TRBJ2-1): EAGVAQSPRYKIIEKRQSVAFWCNPISGHATLYWYQQILGQGPKLLIQFQNNGVVDDSQLPKDRFSAERLKGVDSTLKIQPAKLEDSAVYLCASSSYRRSRDIFSEQFFGPGTRLTVL.

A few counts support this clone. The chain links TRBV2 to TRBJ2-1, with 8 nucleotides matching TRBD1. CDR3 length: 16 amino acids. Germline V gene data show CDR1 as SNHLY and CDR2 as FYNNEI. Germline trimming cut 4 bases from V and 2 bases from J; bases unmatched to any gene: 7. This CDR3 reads CASSVATGVAYNEQFF. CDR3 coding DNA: TGTGCCAGCAGTGTAGCGACAGGGGTGGCCTACAATGAGCAGTTCTTC.

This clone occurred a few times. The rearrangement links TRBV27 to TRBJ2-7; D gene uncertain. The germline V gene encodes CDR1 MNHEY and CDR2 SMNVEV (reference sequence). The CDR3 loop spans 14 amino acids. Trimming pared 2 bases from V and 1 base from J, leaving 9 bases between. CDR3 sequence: CASSLTVMSYEQYF. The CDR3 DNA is TGTGCCAGCAGTTTAACAGTCATGTCCTACGAGCAGTACTTC.

CDR3 bases: TGCGCCAGCAGCCAAGGGACAGATCGAGCTTTCTTT. It is translated as CASSQGTDRAFF. The chain is built from TRBV4-1 and TRBJ1-1; possibly TRBD1 for D (6 bases). The germline V and J ends were trimmed by 1 base and 10 bases, with 10 bases remaining between them. The germline V gene encodes CDR1 MGHRA and CDR2 YSYEKL. There are 12 residues in the CDR3.

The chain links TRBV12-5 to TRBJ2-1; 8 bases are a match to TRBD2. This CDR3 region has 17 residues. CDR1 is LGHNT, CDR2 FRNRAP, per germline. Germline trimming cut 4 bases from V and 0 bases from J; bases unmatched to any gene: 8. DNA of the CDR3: TGTGCTAGTGGTTGGCCCCGGGGGGGTGGCTCCTACAATGAGCAGTTCTTC. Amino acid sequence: CASGWPRGGGSYNEQFF.

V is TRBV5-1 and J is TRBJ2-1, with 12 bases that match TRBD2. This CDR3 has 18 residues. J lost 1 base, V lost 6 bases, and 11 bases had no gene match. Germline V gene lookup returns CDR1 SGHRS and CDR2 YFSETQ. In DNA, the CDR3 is TGCGCCAGCACCCCGACTACTAGCGGGGGGAGATCCTACAATGAGCAGTTCTTC. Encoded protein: CASTPTTSGGRSYNEQFF.

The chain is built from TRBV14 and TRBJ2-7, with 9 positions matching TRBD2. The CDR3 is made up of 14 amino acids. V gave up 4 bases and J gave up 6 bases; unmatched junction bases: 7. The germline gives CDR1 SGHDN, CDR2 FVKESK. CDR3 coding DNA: TGTGCCAGCAGCCCTAGCGGGGCCGGCCCCGAGCAGTACTTC. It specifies CASSPSGAGPEQYF.

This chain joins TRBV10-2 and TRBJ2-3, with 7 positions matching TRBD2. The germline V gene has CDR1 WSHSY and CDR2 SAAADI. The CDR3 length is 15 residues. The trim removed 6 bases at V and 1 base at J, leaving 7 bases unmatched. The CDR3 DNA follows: TGCGCCAGCAGACCCCAGCGGGGAGGCACAGATACGCAGTATTTT. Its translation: CASRPQRGGTDTQYF.

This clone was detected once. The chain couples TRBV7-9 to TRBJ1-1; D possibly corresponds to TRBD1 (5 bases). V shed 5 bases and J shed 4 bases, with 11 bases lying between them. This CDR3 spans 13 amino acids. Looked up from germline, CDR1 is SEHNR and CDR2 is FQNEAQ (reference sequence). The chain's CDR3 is CASSTQGGTEAFF. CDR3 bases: TGTGCCAGCAGCACCCAGGGCGGCACTGAAGCTTTCTTT.

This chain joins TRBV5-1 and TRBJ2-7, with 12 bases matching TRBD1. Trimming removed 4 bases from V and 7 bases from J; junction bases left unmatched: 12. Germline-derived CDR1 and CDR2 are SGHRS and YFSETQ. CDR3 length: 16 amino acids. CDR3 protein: CASSNSPGQGAGEQYF. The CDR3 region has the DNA TGCGCCAGCAGCAACTCCCCGGGACAGGGGGCTGGAGAGCAGTACTTC.

For the CDR3, the DNA is TGTGCCAGCAGCTTGGGACTAGCGGAGGTCTACAATGAGCAGTTCTTC. As protein: CASSLGLAEVYNEQFF. The chain links TRBV5-6 to TRBJ2-1; TRBD2 matches 9 bases. The germline V gene has CDR1 SGHDT and CDR2 YYEEEE. V shed 0 bases, J shed 3 bases, and the junction held 4 bases outside the gene matches. The CDR3 is 16 amino acids.

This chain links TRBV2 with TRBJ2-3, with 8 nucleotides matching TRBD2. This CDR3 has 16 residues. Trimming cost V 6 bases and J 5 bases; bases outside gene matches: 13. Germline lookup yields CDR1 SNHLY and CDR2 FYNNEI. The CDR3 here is CASSPVAGLQKDTQYF. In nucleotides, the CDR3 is TGTGCCAGCAGCCCAGTAGCGGGGCTTCAAAAAGATACGCAGTATTTT.

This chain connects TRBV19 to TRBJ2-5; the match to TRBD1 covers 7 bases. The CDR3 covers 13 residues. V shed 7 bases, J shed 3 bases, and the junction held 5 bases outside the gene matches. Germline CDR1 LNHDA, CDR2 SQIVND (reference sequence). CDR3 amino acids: CASTNTGEETQYF. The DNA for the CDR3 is TGTGCCAGTACTAATACAGGGGAAGAGACCCAGTACTTC. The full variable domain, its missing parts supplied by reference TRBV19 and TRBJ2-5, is DGGITQSPKYLFRKEGQNVTLSCEQNLNHDAMYWYRQDPGQGLRLIYYSQIVNDFQKGDIAEGYSVSREKKESFPLTVTSAQKNPTAFYLCASTNTGEETQYFGPGTRLLVL.

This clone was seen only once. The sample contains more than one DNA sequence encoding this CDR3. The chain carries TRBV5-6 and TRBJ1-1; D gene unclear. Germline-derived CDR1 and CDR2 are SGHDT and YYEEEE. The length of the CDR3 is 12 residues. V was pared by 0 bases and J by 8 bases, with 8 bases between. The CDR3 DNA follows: TGTGCCAGCAGCTTGGGGTCGACAGAAGCTTTCTTT. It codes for CASSLGSTEAFF.

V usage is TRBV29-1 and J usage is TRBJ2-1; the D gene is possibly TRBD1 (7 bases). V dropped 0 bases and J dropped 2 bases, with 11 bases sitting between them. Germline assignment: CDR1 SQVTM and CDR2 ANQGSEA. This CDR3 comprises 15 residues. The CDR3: CSVEDQGGTYNEQFF. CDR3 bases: TGCAGCGTTGAAGATCAGGGGGGTACCTACAATGAGCAGTTCTTC.

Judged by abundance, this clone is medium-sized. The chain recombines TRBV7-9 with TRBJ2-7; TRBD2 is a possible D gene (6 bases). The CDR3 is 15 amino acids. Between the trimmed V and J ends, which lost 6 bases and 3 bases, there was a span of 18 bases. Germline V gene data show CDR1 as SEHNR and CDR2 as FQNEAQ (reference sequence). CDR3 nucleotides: TGTGCCAGCAGTTTCCGGGACCTCGGGGGCTACGAGCAGTACTTC. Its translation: CASSFRDLGGYEQYF.